The present TCR delta chain was sequenced within a study of DNA immune sequencing with unique molecular identifiers. Study as a whole: Fluorescence-activated cell sorting enriched γδ T cells from PBMC.

Findings and limits, study-wide: TRDV2 with TRDJ1 was the commonest TRD rearrangement in healthy donors. TRD sequences lacking matching primers are not detectable by this approach. In several healthy donors, top 5 TRD clonotypes exceeded half of productive molecules.

This clone ranks as medium-sized. Its antigen remains unidentified. All 8 TRDV and 4 TRDJ genes were targeted in 32-plex amplification of genomic DNA. A 12-nucleotide UMI was added during three to four barcoding PCR cycles before adapter PCR. TCRdb re-called clones from the multiplex PCR reads via CATT. The profile shows 1,500 to 2,000 delta-chain clones, more than 5% of them singletons. Trimming removed 5 bases from V and 1 base from J; junction bases left unmatched: 30. CDR1 and CDR2 (germline): TSWWSYY, QGS. The CDR3 has 24 amino acids. The chain recombines TRDV1 with TRDJ1, with TRDD3 matching over 11 bases. As TCRdb names no J gene, one was assigned here on the basis of a DNA match to germline. This TCR came from a human donor in good health. Specimen: gamma-delta T cells from buffy coat blood. The CDR3 DNA sequence: TGTGCTCTTGGGTTAACCTTCCTACTAGGTCCCTACTGGGGGATAGGACGAGGCACCGATAAACTCATCTTT. Amino acids: CALGLTFLLGPYWGIGRGTDKLIF.